The 30 T cell receptor beta chains below come from one sample, sequenced in a study of metastatic and nonmetastatic thyroid tumors. There were no patients who had received any treatment before thyroid surgery. MiXCR reprocessed the PCR reads for TCRdb. The table includes 23,000 or so clones, around 21% detected once. The sample comprised blood. The receptors were gathered from a female donor with papillary thyroid cancer or a benign thyroid nodule (not recorded which). Some clones in this sample may be carry-over from other donors' samples.

CDR3 region: CASSVEGQGAWGYTF. The CDR3 DNA sequence: TGTGCCAGCAGCGTAGAGGGACAGGGGGCGTGGGGCTACACCTTC. The chain couples TRBV9 to TRBJ1-2; 12 nucleotides agree with TRBD1. The CDR3 is made up of 15 amino acids. In germline, CDR1 is SGDLS, CDR2 YYNGEE. With 0 bases clipped from V and 8 bases from J, the junction kept 5 bases outside the gene matches.

This clone was counted at least ten times. This may be a read error, as it is one base from a much larger clone. Other DNA sequences in this specimen translate into the identical CDR3. V usage is TRBV2 and J usage is TRBJ1-2, with a weak D call TRBD1 (6 bases). The CDR3 totals 14 residues. Germline V gene lookup returns CDR1 SNHLY and CDR2 FYNNEI. V lost 3 bases, J lost 5 bases, and 13 bases lay in between. The CDR3 DNA sequence: TGTGCCAGCAGTGAGGCAACAGGGAATTATGGCTACACCTTC. This encodes CASSEATGNYGYTF.

This clone occurred many times. The V and J genes are TRBV20-1 and TRBJ2-1; perhaps D is TRBD1 or TRBD2 (5 bases each). The CDR3 sequence is 14 residues long. V was clipped by 4 bases and J by 5 bases, with 15 bases between them. Germline V gene lookup returns CDR1 DFQATT and CDR2 SNEGSKA (reference sequence). The chain's CDR3 is CSAIPGRLNNEQFF. The CDR3 bases are TGCAGTGCTATCCCGGGACGGCTTAACAATGAGCAGTTCTTC.

In its sample, this clone was seen many times. V gene TRBV10-2 combines with J gene TRBJ1-2; tentatively, D is TRBD1 (5 bases). Trimming removed 4 bases from V and 4 bases from J, with 25 bases in between. The length of the CDR3 is 18 residues. Germline lookup yields CDR1 WSHSY and CDR2 SAAADI. The CDR3 here is CASSALNRQRSSPYGYTF. The CDR3 nucleotides read TGCGCCAGCAGTGCGTTAAATAGACAGCGGTCTTCCCCCTATGGCTACACCTTC.

In its sample, this clone was seen many times. The V call is TRBV29-1, the J call TRBJ2-5; D call uncertain. Trimming pared 3 bases from V and 4 bases from J, leaving 6 bases between. Germline-derived CDR1 and CDR2 are SQVTM and ANQGSEA. This CDR3 is built from 11 residues. The CDR3 region has the DNA TGCAGCGTTGAGGTTGGAGAGACCCAGTACTTC. It codes for CSVEVGETQYF.

This clone showed up many times. The chain uses TRBV4-2 and TRBJ1-6, with a tentative D call TRBD1 (5 bases). This CDR3 region has 15 residues. Germline CDR1 is LGHNA and CDR2 is YNFKEQ. Trimming left V 0 bases short and J 6 bases short, with 9 bases between. CDR3 DNA sequence: TGTGCCAGCAGCCAAGAAGCAGGGTCTAATTCACCCCTCCACTTT. Its protein product is CASSQEAGSNSPLHF.

This clone was recorded many times. The chain has TRBV20-1 and TRBJ2-1, with D unresolved. The V and J ends lost 3 bases and 11 bases respectively, with 17 bases between them. Germline values: CDR1 DFQATT, CDR2 SNEGSKA (reference sequence). The CDR3 extends over 13 amino acids. CDR3 amino acids: CSASGRFTAKQFF. CDR3 DNA sequence: TGCAGTGCTAGCGGGCGATTTACGGCTAAGCAGTTCTTC.

The table lists this clone with a count of one. One end of the junction varies from germline; a read error may be responsible. The chain combines TRBV20-1 with TRBJ2-6, with a tentative D call TRBD1 (5 bases). CDR3 size: 18 residues. Germline CDR1 is DFQATT and CDR2 is SNEGSKA (reference sequence). This CDR3 reads CSARVGSAGYSGANVLTF. CDR3 DNA sequence: TGCAGTGCTAGAGTCGGGTCAGCAGGGTACTCTGGGGCCAACGTCCTTACTTTC.

This clone was seen a few times. The rearrangement uses TRBV2 and TRBJ1-6, with a weak D call TRBD1 (6 bases). V lost 6 bases to trimming and J lost 6 bases, with 15 bases between them. The CDR3 consists of 15 residues. Per the germline V gene, CDR1 is SNHLY and CDR2 is FYNNEI. CDR3 nucleotide sequence: TGTGCCAGCAGCTCGGAGAGGGGGGGTAATTCACCCCTCCACTTT. Amino acid sequence: CASSSERGGNSPLHF. Variable domain in full (rest from reference TRBV2 and TRBJ1-6): EPEVTQTPSHQVTQMGQEVILRCVPISNHLYFYWYRQILGQKVEFLVSFYNNEISEKSEIFDDQFSVERPDGSNFTLKIRSTKLEDSAMYFCASSSERGGNSPLHFGNGTRLTVT.

This clone was counted at least ten times. CDR3 nucleotides: TGTGCCAGCTCACCACTCACCTCTGGGGCCAACGTCCTGACTTTC. Translated: CASSPLTSGANVLTF. The V call is TRBV18, the J call TRBJ2-6; D uncertain. Deletions cut 1 base from V and 0 bases from J, with 4 bases between. The CDR3 extends over 15 amino acids. Per the germline V gene, CDR1 is KGHSH and CDR2 is LQKENI.

This clone was seen ten or more times. The chain couples TRBV7-2 to TRBJ2-5, with D perhaps matching TRBD1 or TRBD2 (5 bases each). CDR1 and CDR2 (germline): SGHTA, FQGNSA. This CDR3 spans 14 amino acids. The ends were cut back, 4 bases at V and 7 bases at J, with 16 bases in the middle. The chain's CDR3 is CASSSVHPGRTQYF. The CDR3 DNA sequence: TGTGCCAGCAGCTCCGTACACCCGGGGCGGACCCAGTACTTC.

The chain is built from TRBV19 and TRBJ1-5; D is uncertain. This CDR3 has 12 amino acids. The germline gives CDR1 LNHDA, CDR2 SQIVND (reference sequence). V was clipped by 3 bases and J by 4 bases, with 4 bases between them. CDR3 amino acids: CASSMINQPQHF. DNA for the CDR3: TGTGCCAGTAGTATGATTAATCAGCCCCAGCATTTT.

This clone has a count of ten or more. The chain is built from TRBV4-3 and TRBJ1-6, with D unclear. Per the germline V gene, CDR1 is LGHNA and CDR2 is YSLEER. This CDR3 is built from 20 residues. Trimming shortened V by 3 bases and J by 9 bases, and 30 bases separated the two germline ends. CDR3 sequence (DNA): TGCGCCAGCAGCCAGCTAGGACCACACCGACTAGGGTATCCTACTTCACCCCTCCACTTT. Protein sequence: CASSQLGPHRLGYPTSPLHF.

This clone showed up many times. The chain recombines TRBV7-9 with TRBJ2-5, with D tentatively TRBD2 (6 bases). V shed 5 bases and J shed 0 bases, with 13 bases lying between them. The germline V gene encodes CDR1 SEHNR and CDR2 FQNEAQ (reference sequence). The CDR3 consists of 15 residues. As DNA, the CDR3 is TGTGCCAGCAGCCCCGGGAGCTACCACCAAGAGACCCAGTACTTC. This translates into CASSPGSYHQETQYF.

By its share, this clone is medium-sized (0.01 to 0.1%). The V gene is TRBV30, the J gene TRBJ2-5; D might be TRBD2 (6 bases). Deletions cut 7 bases from V and 2 bases from J, with 20 bases between. Germline V gene sequence: CDR1 GTSNPN, CDR2 SVGIG (reference sequence). The CDR3 is 15 amino acids. The CDR3 DNA follows: TGTGCCTCCTCCCCGACGCCGGGGGTTCAAGAGACCCAGTACTTC. Translation: CASSPTPGVQETQYF.

This clone was observed at least ten times. A read error is possible here, since a much larger clone lies one base away. No conserved phenylalanine or tryptophan ends this CDR3, so it is likely a read error. The rearrangement joins TRBV6-5 to TRBJ1-2; D gene uncertain. Trimming removed 2 bases from V and 3 bases from J, with 7 bases in between. Germline CDR1 is MNHEY and CDR2 is SVGAGI. CDR3 size: 13 residues. The CDR3 region has the DNA TGTGCCAGCAGTTACGCGGTCGACTATGGCTACACCCTC. Residues: CASSYAVDYGYTL.

This clone was recorded many times. This sequence joins TRBV9 and TRBJ1-6; no firm D call. The CDR3 runs 12 residues. Germline CDR1 and CDR2: SGDLS and YYNGEE. Trimming stripped 4 bases from V and 7 bases from J, with 6 bases between. The CDR3 region is CASSPANSPLHF. The CDR3 DNA reads TGTGCCAGCAGCCCGGCCAATTCACCCCTCCACTTT. Complete variable domain (other parts from reference TRBV9 and TRBJ1-6): DSGVTQTPKHLITATGQRVTLRCSPRSGDLSVYWYQQSLDQGLQFLIQYYNGEERAKGNILERFSAQQFPDLHSELNLSSLELGDSALYFCASSPANSPLHFGNGTRLTVT.

Many counts were recorded for this clone. This chain uses TRBV15 with TRBJ1-3; 7 bases map to TRBD1. The germline CDR1 and CDR2 sequences are LNHNV and YYDKDF (reference sequence). This CDR3 region has 14 residues. J lost 9 bases, V lost 4 bases, and 9 bases had no gene match. This chain's CDR3 is CATSIRGTEATIYF. The CDR3, as DNA: TGTGCCACCAGCATTCGGGGGACAGAGGCCACCATATATTTT.

The chain has TRBV3-1 and TRBJ1-4; D perhaps matches TRBD1 (6 bases). Trimming took 7 bases from V and 3 from J, leaving 12 bases between them. The CDR3 covers 14 residues. Germline loops: CDR1 LGHDT, CDR2 YNNKEL (reference sequence). The CDR3 loop reads CASTVGQSNEKLFF. The CDR3, as DNA: TGTGCCAGCACCGTAGGACAGTCTAATGAAAAACTGTTTTTT. Looking up the rest from reference TRBV3-1 and TRBJ1-4 gives the full variable domain: DTAVSQTPKYLVTQMGNDKSIKCEQNLGHDTMYWYKQDSKKFLKIMFSYNNKELIINETVPNRFSPKSPDKAHLNLHINSLELGDSAVYFCASTVGQSNEKLFFGSGTQLSVL.

The table lists this clone with a few counts. The junction and the germline gene differ at one end; a read error may be behind it. The chain carries TRBV6-2 or TRBV6-3 and TRBJ2-7; D remains ambiguous. The CDR3 has 13 residues. The V gene's germline CDR1 is MNHEY and CDR2 SVGEGT. In nucleotides, the CDR3 is TGTGCCAGCATTTACAATCCGGGTGTCGAGCATTACTTC. Amino acids: CASIYNPGVEHYF.

This clone was detected many times. V is TRBV11-2 and J is TRBJ2-5; D perhaps matches TRBD1 (6 bases). Trimming stripped 8 bases from V and 2 bases from J, with 15 bases between. The CDR3 loop spans 14 amino acids. CDR1 and CDR2 from the germline V gene are SGHAT and FQNNGV. The CDR3 spells CASSKTGPQETQYF. The CDR3 nucleotides read TGTGCCAGCTCAAAAACAGGGCCTCAAGAGACCCAGTACTTC.

This chain uses TRBV7-6 with TRBJ1-3; TRBD1 aligns across 8 bases. CDR3 length: 16 residues. Germline CDR1 SGHVS, CDR2 FNYEAQ. Unmatched junction bases numbered 6, after V lost 5 bases and J lost 0 bases. CDR3 sequence (DNA): TGTGCCAGCAGCACCGGACAGGGCCGCTCTGGAAACACCATATATTTT. Translating it yields CASSTGQGRSGNTIYF.

This clone was counted between two and nine times. The junction and the germline gene differ at one end; a read error may be behind it. The CDR3 sequence: CATSAPGVSYDQYF. CDR3 nucleotide sequence: TGTGCCACCAGCGCGCCGGGAGTATCCTACGATCAGTACTTC. The V and J genes are TRBV15 and TRBJ2-7; D perhaps matches TRBD2 (6 bases). The CDR3 consists of 14 residues. Germline values: CDR1 LNHNV, CDR2 YYDKDF (reference sequence). Based on the CDR3 plus reference TRBV15 and TRBJ2-7, the full variable domain is DAMVIQNPRYQVTQFGKPVTLSCSQTLNHNVMYWYQQKSSQAPKLLFHYYDKDFNNEADTPDNFQSRRPNTSFCFLDIRSPGLGDTAMYLCATSAPGVSYDQYFGPGTRLTVT.

This rearrangement joins TRBV6-5 to TRBJ1-5; D possibly corresponds to TRBD1 (6 bases). The CDR3 covers 13 residues. In germline, CDR1 is MNHEY, CDR2 SVGAGI. V lost 5 bases and J 6 bases, leaving 11 bases between the germline ends. The CDR3 DNA follows: TGTGCCAGCAGTACTACAGGGAGTCAGCCCCAGCATTTT. This codes for CASSTTGSQPQHF.

This clone was counted at least ten times. A much larger clone is a single base away; this may be a read error. Other DNA variants within this sample encode the same CDR3. The V gene is TRBV30, the J gene TRBJ1-3; D not certain. Germline assignment: CDR1 GTSNPN and CDR2 SVGIG (reference sequence). This CDR3 contains 13 residues. Written as DNA, the CDR3 is TGTGCCTGGCACAACGCGGGTGGAAACACTATATATTTT. This sequence encodes CAWHNAGGNTIYF.

This clone appeared many times. The gene calls are TRBV6-2 or TRBV6-3 and TRBJ2-3; 11 bases fit TRBD2. Trimming at V came to 5 bases and at J to 4 bases, leaving 8 bases not matched to a gene. The CDR3 has 16 amino acids. The germline gives CDR1 MNHEY, CDR2 SVGEGT. CDR3 sequence (DNA): TGTGCCAGCAGTCCAACACTAGCGGGAGTTTCAGATACGCAGTATTTT. Protein product: CASSPTLAGVSDTQYF.

This clone was counted many times. The chain combines TRBV7-9 with TRBJ2-7, with D unclear. Trimming removed 4 bases at V and 1 base at J, with 5 bases between. The CDR3 is made up of 12 amino acids. In germline, CDR1 is SEHNR, CDR2 FQNEAQ (reference sequence). The CDR3 nucleotides read TGTGCCAGCAGCTACCAATCCTACGAGCAGTACTTC. As protein: CASSYQSYEQYF.

This clone was picked up one time. This chain links TRBV11-2 with TRBJ2-2, with TRBD2 matching 11 bases. Germline V lookup: CDR1 SGHAT, CDR2 FQNNGV. The CDR3 covers 18 residues. Unmatched junction bases numbered 14, after V lost 7 bases and J lost 4 bases. The CDR3 DNA sequence: TGTGCCAGCATCTTTGGGACTAGCGGTATTTGGGGCACCGGGGAGCTGTTTTTT. Translating gives CASIFGTSGIWGTGELFF.

This chain connects TRBV20-1 to TRBJ2-7; 8 bases line up with TRBD1. The CDR3 has 15 amino acids. V lost 3 bases, J lost 3 bases, and 10 bases stayed unmatched. Germline V lookup: CDR1 DFQATT, CDR2 SNEGSKA (reference sequence). The CDR3 is CSASFRSGGLYEQYF. The CDR3 nucleotides are TGCAGTGCTAGTTTTAGGTCAGGGGGCCTCTACGAGCAGTACTTC.

In this sample, this clone turned up many times. The chain recombines TRBV20-1 with TRBJ2-1, with D perhaps TRBD2 (6 bases). CDR1 and CDR2 (germline): DFQATT, SNEGSKA (reference sequence). Trimming stripped 6 bases from V and 0 bases from J, with 12 bases between. The CDR3 runs to 14 residues. The chain's CDR3 is CSAGAGNSYNEQFF. CDR3 coding DNA: TGCAGTGCAGGGGCGGGAAACTCCTACAATGAGCAGTTCTTC.